A selection of T cell receptor beta chains follows, all from one sample in a study of blood T cell repertoires in COVID-19. TCRdb keeps only in-frame clones here, not all; method: immunoSEQ multiplex PCR. The table has about 200,000 clones, more than 80% seen once. Source material: PBMCs or T cells enriched from blood (not recorded which). Every receptor here comes from a woman under 30 who had recovered from COVID-19. The CDR3 runs from the conserved cysteine through the conserved F or W. The D gene is left open where the match is weak. Rows give clone size only sometimes, using once, few, many, or a class for an expanded clone.

>TRBV5-5|.|.|14|TRBJ2-4
TGTGCCAGCACCTCAGGGGCAGCCAAAAACATTCAGTACTTC
CASTSGAAKNIQYF
>TRBV2|.|.|13|TRBJ1-5
TGTGCCAGCAGAATGCCAGGCCCTCAGCCCCAGCATTTT
CASRMPGPQPQHF
>TRBV4-2|once|.|17|TRBJ2-2
TGTGCCAGCAGCCAAGACCTCCCTAGCTCAAACACCGGGGAGCTGTTTTTT
CASSQDLPSSNTGELFF
>TRBV28|.|.|14|TRBJ1-6
TGTGCCAGCAGTTTTGGACGGGGGAATTCACCCCTCCACTTT
CASSFGRGNSPLHF
>TRBV6-5|.|.|15|TRBJ2-7
TGTGCCAGCAGTTTCCCGGGGGGCAATGGACACGAGCAGTACTTC
CASSFPGGNGHEQYF
>TRBV13|.|TRBD1|16|TRBJ1-3
TGTGCCAGCAGCCCCCGAGGGCAGGGGGCTGGAAACACCATATATTTT
CASSPRGQGAGNTIYF
>TRBV4-1|.|.|16|TRBJ2-3
TGCGCCAGCAGCCTAGGATACGGAGGTTCTGGAGATACGCAGTATTTT
CASSLGYGGSGDTQYF
>TRBV3-1/TRBV3-2|.|.|16|TRBJ1-1
TGTGCCAGCAGCCAAGATTCTGGACGGAGGAGCACTGAAGCTTTCTTT
CASSQDSGRRSTEAFF
>TRBV29-1|once|.|13|TRBJ1-4
TGCAGCGTTGTTGGGGCAGGGGCTGAAAAACTGTTTTTT
CSVVGAGAEKLFF
>TRBV9|.|.|15|TRBJ1-2
TGTGCCAGCAGCGTGGGAGTGCCTGCGGGCTATGGCTACACCTTC
CASSVGVPAGYGYTF
>TRBV10-2|.|.|13|TRBJ2-1
TGCGCCAGCAGTGATTGGCAGTCGGGTGAGCAGTTCTTC
CASSDWQSGEQFF
>TRBV9|.|TRBD2|17|TRBJ2-1
TGTGCCAGCAGCGTAGGATCAACCCTAGCGGTTTACAATGAGCAGTTCTTC
CASSVGSTLAVYNEQFF
>TRBV6-4|.|TRBD1|15|TRBJ2-2
TGTGCCAGCAGAGCCGGGACAGGGCTCACCGGGGAGCTGTTTTTT
CASRAGTGLTGELFF